These 13 T cell receptor beta chains came from one sample sequenced in a study of spatial heterogeneity in lung cancer. Described time point: sample taken at primary tumor resection. Whole RNA, isolated from tumor, nontumor lung or frozen PBMC, was sequenced without prior sorting. TCRdb re-called the 5' RACE reads with MiXCR, one entry per CDR3 protein. Of some 50,000 distinct CDR3 sequences listed, 12% were seen once; the top ten hold 42%. This specimen was PBMCs, taken at surgery. The receptors stem from a female donor with early-stage non-small cell lung cancer.

This clonotype was seen a few times. The chain carries TRBV14 and TRBJ1-1; unclear D gene. V dropped 0 bases and J dropped 7 bases, with 9 bases sitting between them. The CDR3 spans 13 residues. CDR1 SGHDN and CDR2 FVKESK come from the germline V gene. The CDR3 here is CASSQEVGFEAFF. CDR3 coding DNA: TGTGCCAGCAGCCAAGAGGTGGGGTTTGAAGCTTTCTTT.

This clonotype appeared a few times. The V gene is TRBV27, the J gene TRBJ2-1; 7 bases match TRBD2. This CDR3 contains 16 residues. Germline values: CDR1 MNHEY, CDR2 SMNVEV (reference sequence). With V trimmed by 6 bases and J by 5 bases, 13 bases remained unmatched. CDR3 nucleotides: TGTGCCAGCAGCCGAAAGCTGCGGGGAGGGGACAATGAGCAGTTCTTC. This gives the protein CASSRKLRGGDNEQFF.

This sequence joins TRBV12-3 or TRBV12-4 and TRBJ1-3; tentative D call: TRBD1 (5 bases). The V gene lost 5 bases and the J gene lost 0 bases, with 17 bases spanning the gap. The CDR3 extends over 17 amino acids. CDR3 sequence reads: CASSHAGDARSGNTIYF. The CDR3 nucleotides are TGTGCCAGCAGTCACGCCGGGGACGCCCGCTCTGGAAACACCATATATTTT.

This clonotype showed up just a few times. The V gene is TRBV12-3 or TRBV12-4, the J gene TRBJ2-6, with no clear D. The V end lost 6 bases, the J end lost 5 bases, and 11 bases lay between the germline ends. This CDR3 has 14 amino acids. In DNA, the CDR3 is TGTGCCAGCAGCTCGACCCTTCGGGCCAACGTCCTGACTTTC. It codes for CASSSTLRANVLTF.

The V call is TRBV5-1, the J call TRBJ2-7, with D unclear. Deletions cut 1 base from V and 0 bases from J, with 8 bases between. This CDR3 spans 14 amino acids. The germline CDR1 and CDR2 sequences are SGHRS and YFSETQ. As DNA, the CDR3 is TGCGCCAGCAGCTTGCAGGTAAACTCCTACGAGCAGTACTTC. Translation: CASSLQVNSYEQYF.

The gene calls are TRBV5-4 and TRBJ1-1; D gene uncertain. The CDR3 is 16 amino acids. Trimming cost V 4 bases and J 0 bases, with 16 bases left between them. CDR1 SGHNT and CDR2 YYREEE come from the germline V gene (reference sequence). CDR3 residues: CASSPIGSPLNTEAFF. The CDR3 DNA reads TGTGCCAGCAGCCCCATCGGGTCCCCCTTGAACACTGAAGCTTTCTTT.

This clonotype was detected a few times. The rearrangement uses TRBV28 and TRBJ1-1; unclear D gene. CDR3 length: 12 residues. V was shortened by 5 bases and J by 5 bases, with 9 bases between the two germline ends. The V gene's germline CDR1 is MDHEN and CDR2 SYDVKM. The CDR3: CASSPWETEAFF. The CDR3 DNA follows: TGTGCCAGCAGTCCGTGGGAGACTGAAGCTTTCTTT.

This clonotype occurred a few times. J is TRBJ2-1 and V is TRBV7-6; D might be TRBD1 or TRBD2, each matching 5 bases. The CDR3 contains 18 residues. V dropped 2 bases and J dropped 2 bases, with 19 bases sitting between them. Per germline, CDR1 SGHVS and CDR2 FNYEAQ. CDR3 loop: CASSLTSGASPPYNEQFF. The CDR3 bases are TGTGCCAGCAGCTTAACTTCCGGGGCCTCCCCCCCCTACAATGAGCAGTTCTTC.

V gene TRBV24-1 combines with J gene TRBJ2-2, with D unclear. Per germline, CDR1 KGHDR and CDR2 SFDVKD. The V end was cut by 4 bases, the J end by 7 bases, with 9 bases between. CDR3 size: 13 residues. CDR3 nucleotide sequence: TGTGCCACCAGTGAAGTCCCGGGCGGGGAGCTGTTTTTT. It translates to CATSEVPGGELFF.

This clonotype was counted a few times. This rearrangement joins TRBV7-8 to TRBJ2-1, with D perhaps assigned TRBD1 or TRBD2 (5 bases each). V lost 1 base, J lost 3 bases, and 10 bases lay in between. Per germline, CDR1 SGHVS and CDR2 FQNEAQ. The CDR3 runs to 15 residues. The CDR3: CASSLGRGVYNEQFF. CDR3 coding DNA: TGTGCCAGCAGCTTAGGTCGAGGGGTCTACAATGAGCAGTTCTTC.

This chain uses TRBV7-3 with TRBJ1-2; no definite D call. CDR3 size: 13 residues. The V gene lost 1 base and the J gene lost 10 bases, with 13 bases spanning the gap. CDR1 and CDR2 from the germline V gene are SGHTA and FQGTGA. The CDR3 sequence: CASSLNSGADYTF. The CDR3 region has the DNA TGTGCCAGCAGCTTAAACTCAGGAGCCGACTACACCTTC.

This clonotype came up many times. The J gene is TRBJ1-6, the V gene TRBV27, with D tentatively TRBD1 (5 bases). From germline, CDR1 is MNHEY and CDR2 SMNVEV (reference sequence). The V gene lost 5 bases and the J gene lost 7 bases, with 18 bases spanning the gap. This CDR3 contains 16 residues. The CDR3 spells CASSLTDIGRNSPLHF. CDR3 in DNA: TGTGCCAGCAGTCTGACAGACATTGGCCGGAATTCACCCCTCCACTTT.

The chain employs TRBV7-7 and TRBJ1-3; TRBD1 might be the D (5 bases). The V end lost 5 bases, the J end lost 0 bases, and 8 bases lay between the germline ends. The CDR3 has 14 residues. Germline CDR1 SSHAT, CDR2 FNYEAQ (reference sequence). CDR3 nucleotides: TGTGCCAGCAGCGCAGGGTTCTCTGGAAACACCATATATTTT. Translating gives CASSAGFSGNTIYF.